This T cell receptor (beta chain) derives from a study of regulatory T cells in long-lasting Graves disease. Background on the study: Graves' patients who were just diagnosed had used antithyroid drugs for under 3 months.

A remark on this clonotype: The antigen is undetermined.

Time point denoted: newly diagnosed GD, antithyroid drugs for less than 3 months. From PBMCs, RNA was extracted and then used to make the TCR library. The J segment lost 13 bases and the V segment lost 7 bases, leaving 18 bases of the junction unmatched. The CDR3 covers 15 residues. Germline CDR1 and CDR2: MNHEY and SVGAGI. Findings and caveats of the study: Reduced TCR diversity was observed in persistent Graves' patients versus newly diagnosed patients.

Arm-PCR of CDR3 regions and iRepertoire HTBI primers were used to build TCR beta libraries. TCRdb re-called the multiplex PCR reads through MiXCR, storing one row per CDR3 protein. Among 200,000 to 300,000 distinct CDR3 sequences listed, 20% to 25% were seen once. This receptor was obtained from a female donor with Graves disease. This rearrangement joins TRBV6-5 to TRBJ1-4, with 7 nucleotides matching TRBD1. The input for sequencing was peripheral blood mononuclear cells (PBMCs), taken at new diagnosis, from a patient treated with antithyroid drugs. The CDR3 nucleotides read TGTGCCAGCATCTACTCCGCACAGGGGTGGGGTGGACTGTTTTTT. This translates into CASIYSAQGWGGLFF.